This TCR beta chain was identified in a study of blood T cell repertoires in COVID-19. On the study more broadly: Sites in the United States, Italy and Spain provided acute and convalescent COVID-19 samples. T cells, B-cell-depleted T cells, or PBMCs provided the cDNA or gDNA that served as material.

As processed by the authors: Nucleated cell number was recorded as an estimate derived from reference gene primer amplification. Libraries were prepared by immunoSEQ multiplex PCR; TCRdb keeps only in-frame clonotypes and omits some of them. From that table come the V and J calls and clone size; the DNA was used to work out D and trimming. The table lists fewer than 90,000 clones, more than 80% of them singletons. The germline gives CDR1 SGHNT, CDR2 YYREEE (reference sequence). V was pared by 4 bases and J by 14 bases, with 15 bases of the junction left unmatched. CDR3 size: 15 residues. The receptor was isolated from a woman older than 75 with acute or convalescent COVID-19. The chain links TRBV5-4 to TRBJ2-1; 10 positions match TRBD1. Sequencing was performed on peripheral blood. The CDR3 here is CASSVTGGDLREKFF. The CDR3 bases are TGTGCCAGCAGCGTGACAGGGGGCGACTTGCGGGAGAAGTTCTTC.